A single sample is the source of the 3 T cell receptor beta chains below, sequenced in a study of control samples from healthy donors and cancer patients. Measured with immunoSEQ multiplex PCR; TCRdb has only the in-frame clones, and not every one. The sample lists 150,000 or so clones, approximately 93% occurring once. Sequencing used blood. Every receptor here comes from a man aged 18 to 30 in good health.

The gene calls are TRBV7-9 and TRBJ1-1; 8 bases are a match to TRBD1. After removal of 5 bases from V and 1 base from J, the junction contained 9 bases not matched to a gene. In germline, CDR1 is SEHNR, CDR2 FQNEAQ (reference sequence). CDR3 length: 16 residues. The CDR3 DNA reads as TGTGCCAGCAGCCCCGGGACAGGAGGCCGGAACACTGAAGCTTTCTTT. Translated, it gives CASSPGTGGRNTEAFF.

This chain connects TRBV12-3 or TRBV12-4 to TRBJ2-7; 7 bases align to TRBD2. CDR3 size: 13 residues. The V segment lost 6 bases and the J segment 6 bases; nucleotides outside the gene matches: 8. CDR3 DNA: TGTGCCAGCAGGCTGACTAGCATGGGCGAGCAGTACTTC. The encoded protein is CASRLTSMGEQYF.

This clone was recorded once. The chain combines TRBV2 with TRBJ1-1, with D tentatively TRBD1 (5 bases). CDR3 length: 13 residues. The germline V and J ends were trimmed by 3 bases and 4 bases, with 9 bases remaining between them. Germline CDR1 SNHLY, CDR2 FYNNEI. In DNA form, the CDR3 reads TGTGCCAGCAGTGATTTGGGGGGCACTGAAGCTTTCTTT. It codes for CASSDLGGTEAFF.